The 7 T cell receptor beta chains listed next were all sequenced from one sample in a study of T cells after posttransplantation cyclophosphamide. TCRdb keeps only in-frame clones here, not all; method: immunoSEQ multiplex PCR. Listed for the sample are 15,000 to 20,000 clones, none seen a single time. Busulfan-fludarabine conditioning, marrow transplant, and cyclophosphamide on days +3 and +4 were administered. The sample here was PBMCs, taken after allogeneic stem cell transplant with posttransplant cyclophosphamide. Every receptor here comes from a female patient aged 30-39 years who received an allogeneic stem cell transplant from a related donor, was CMV-positive, and had no GVHD. Part of the T cell pool may stem from the graft donor.

This clone was counted many times. This chain connects TRBV18 to TRBJ2-2, with 9 positions matching TRBD1. The V gene's germline CDR1 is KGHSH and CDR2 LQKENI. This CDR3 spans 14 amino acids. The J segment lost 7 bases and the V segment lost 4 bases, leaving 4 bases of the junction unmatched. The CDR3 protein is CASSRTGDRGELFF. The CDR3 bases are TGTGCCAGCTCACGGACAGGGGATCGCGGGGAGCTGTTTTTT.

This clone was recorded at least ten times. The rearrangement links TRBV6-1 to TRBJ2-7, with D perhaps matching TRBD2 (5 bases). V lost 8 bases, J lost 5 bases, and 16 bases lay in between. Germline CDR1 and CDR2: MNHNS and SASEGT. The CDR3 has 13 residues. In DNA form, the CDR3 reads TGTGCCAGCTCCCAACGGGGTCTCCACGAGCAGTACTTC. Translating gives CASSQRGLHEQYF.

This clone was detected many times. The gene calls are TRBV11-2 and TRBJ1-5; D call uncertain. The V end lost 1 base, the J end lost 4 bases, and 5 bases lay between the germline ends. The CDR3 length is 13 residues. Germline assignment: CDR1 SGHAT and CDR2 FQNNGV. The CDR3 spells CASSLGANQPQHF. The CDR3 DNA reads TGTGCCAGCAGCTTAGGGGCTAATCAGCCCCAGCATTTT.

At least ten counts were recorded for this clone. This chain uses TRBV14 with TRBJ1-2, with no clear D. Germline V lookup: CDR1 SGHDN, CDR2 FVKESK. V lost 0 bases and J lost 4, with 9 bases in between. This CDR3 region has 14 residues. The CDR3 bases are TGTGCCAGCAGCCAAGAGTTCGGTCTCTATGGCTACACCTTC. It specifies CASSQEFGLYGYTF.

This clone was seen many times. The J gene is TRBJ2-7, the V gene TRBV7-8; 10 bases are shared with TRBD1. The CDR3 loop spans 14 amino acids. V lost 4 bases, J lost 2 bases, and 2 bases stayed unmatched. The germline gives CDR1 SGHVS, CDR2 FQNEAQ. CDR3 bases: TGTGCCAGCAGCTCGGGACAGGGGACCTACGAGCAGTACTTC. Translating gives CASSSGQGTYEQYF.

This clone was counted at least ten times. The V gene is TRBV18, the J gene TRBJ1-2; a weak D match, TRBD1 (5 bases). Germline V CDR1 and CDR2: KGHSH, LQKENI. This CDR3 is built from 14 residues. V lost 5 bases and J lost 0, with 10 bases in between. DNA of the CDR3: TGTGCCAGCTCAGCAGACAGCTCTAACTATGGCTACACCTTC. As protein: CASSADSSNYGYTF. The full variable domain, with the rest looked up from reference TRBV18 and TRBJ1-2, is NAGVMQNPRHLVRRRGQEARLRCSPMKGHSHVYWYRQLPEEGLKFMVYLQKENIIDESGMPKERFSAEFPKEGPSILRIQQVVRGDSAAYFCASSADSSNYGYTFGSGTRLTVV.

This clone was detected many times. The gene calls are TRBV9 and TRBJ2-1; 14 nucleotides align to TRBD2. The length of the CDR3 is 18 residues. CDR1 SGDLS and CDR2 YYNGEE come from the germline V gene. Losses at the gene ends were 5 bases for V and 1 base for J; bases not matched to a gene: 8. The chain's CDR3 is CASSKGTSGSPSYNEQFF. The CDR3 nucleotides are TGTGCCAGCAGTAAGGGGACTAGCGGGAGTCCATCCTACAATGAGCAGTTCTTC.